This T cell receptor beta chain was sequenced for a study of type 1 regulatory T cells. Background on the study: T-allo10 is a Tr1-enriched, alloantigen-specific CD4 T cell product made in vitro.

TCRdb itself ran the reads through MiXCR, one entry per CDR3 protein. The sample yields around 14,000 distinct CDR3 sequences, roughly 15% seen once. This clonotype was seen many times. Its antigen is unidentified. CDR3 size: 13 residues. Deletions cut 10 bases from V and 4 bases from J, with 17 bases between. Input material: cultured T cells, either the whole culture or a sorted T cell fraction (not recorded which). The chain recombines TRBV12-3 or TRBV12-4 with TRBJ2-7; D uncertain. The sequence came from a human donor in good health. DNA for the CDR3: TGTGCCACCACGGACGGAATTAATTACGAGCAGTACTTC. Residues: CATTDGINYEQYF.